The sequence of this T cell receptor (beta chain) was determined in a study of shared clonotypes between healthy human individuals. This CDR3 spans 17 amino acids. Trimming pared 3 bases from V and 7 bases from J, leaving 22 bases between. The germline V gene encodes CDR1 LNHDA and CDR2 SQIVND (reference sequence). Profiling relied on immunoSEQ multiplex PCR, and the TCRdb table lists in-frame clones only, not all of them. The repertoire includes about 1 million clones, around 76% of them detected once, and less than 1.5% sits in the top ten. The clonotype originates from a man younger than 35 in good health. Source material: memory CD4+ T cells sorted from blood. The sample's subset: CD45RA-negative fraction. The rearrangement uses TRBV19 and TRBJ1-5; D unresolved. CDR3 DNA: TGTGCCAGTAGTATGAGGCCCCCCGGGGTAGCATTCCAGCCCCAGCATTTT. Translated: CASSMRPPGVAFQPQHF.